This TCR beta chain was obtained from a study of blood T cell repertoires in COVID-19. For the study at large: The study drew acute and convalescent COVID-19 samples from the United States, Italy and Spain.

The table came from immunoSEQ multiplex PCR; TCRdb's copy has only in-frame clones and leaves some out. The sample holds tens of thousands of clones, roughly 82% seen once. The CDR3 length is 15 residues. Deletions cut 2 bases from V and 4 bases from J, with 17 bases between. CDR1 and CDR2 (germline): GTSNPN, SVGIG (reference sequence). V is TRBV30 and J is TRBJ1-2, with D possibly TRBD1 on 5 matching bases. The material sequenced was peripheral blood. This sequence originates from a human donor in a cohort sampled during active COVID-19. CDR3 sequence: CAWSSRGEGSYGYTF. The CDR3, as DNA: TGTGCCTGGAGTTCGCGGGGGGAGGGATCCTATGGCTACACCTTC.